This T cell receptor beta chain was identified in a study of T cell responses to AZD1222 COVID-19 vaccine. The study's findings and limits: Vaccine-associated CD4 TCRs ranged over spike, dominating at 160-218 and 743-854.

The CDR3 consists of 10 residues. Germline CDR1 DFQATT, CDR2 SNEGSKA (reference sequence). With 5 bases removed from V and 10 bases from J, the gap between germline ends came to 11 bases. About this clone itself: The antigen is unknown.

This table comes from immunoSEQ multiplex PCR, and its TCRdb copy is limited to in-frame clones, with some not included. Of some 130,000 clones in the sample, approximately 91% were seen once. The chain uses TRBV20-1 and TRBJ1-2, with a weak D call TRBD1 (5 bases). Specimen: peripheral blood, collected on day 0 of AZD1222 vaccination. This clonotype was sampled from an adult in good health. The CDR3: CSAPGGNYTF. The CDR3 coding sequence is TGCAGTGCTCCCGGGGGGAACTACACCTTC.